The rows below give T cell receptor beta chains drawn from one sample of a study of shared clonotypes between healthy human individuals. The assay was immunoSEQ multiplex PCR, and TCRdb's table has in-frame clones only and misses some. The sample holds approximately 2.3 million clones, 85% to 95% seen once. Sequenced sample: naive CD4+ T cells from PBMCs. Receptor source: a man between 18 and 29 years old in good health. Some clones in this sample may be carry-over from other donors' samples. Each CDR3 is given with its conserved first and last residue. D genes are given only for firm matches. Clone sizes are given selectively: once, few, many, or a class where the clone is expanded.

clone size	V gene	CDR3 length	J gene	D gene	CDR3 protein	CDR3 DNA
.	TRBV5-1	16	TRBJ1-5	.	CASSLVGGFVNWPQHF	TGCGCCAGCAGCTTGGTTGGGGGTTTCGTTAATTGGCCCCAGCATTTT
few	TRBV19	12	TRBJ1-5	.	CASSPTGEEKHF	TGTGCCAGTAGTCCCACGGGGGAGGAGAAGCATTTT
.	TRBV28	13	TRBJ2-7	.	CASRRLGPYEQYF	TGTGCCAGCAGGAGACTAGGCCCCTACGAGCAGTACTTC
.	TRBV2	15	TRBJ2-1	TRBD2	CASSRTSGRGNEQFF	TGTGCCAGCAGTCGGACTAGCGGGAGAGGCAATGAGCAGTTCTTC
.	TRBV4-1	15	TRBJ2-2	TRBD1	CASSRGTGNTGELFF	TGCGCCAGCAGCCGCGGGACAGGGAACACCGGGGAGCTGTTTTTT
.	TRBV12-5	15	TRBJ2-1	TRBD2	CASDRLAGDPDEQFF	TGTGCTAGTGATCGACTAGCGGGAGATCCAGATGAGCAGTTCTTC
.	TRBV6-1	15	TRBJ2-7	.	CASSEAGGTVREQYF	TGTGCCAGCAGTGAAGCTGGGGGAACGGTACGCGAGCAGTACTTC
.	TRBV19	14	TRBJ2-3	TRBD2	CASSKGLAGDTQYF	TGTGCCAGTAGTAAAGGACTAGCGGGAGATACGCAGTATTTT
.	TRBV28	13	TRBJ2-3	.	CASIHPSTDTQYF	TGTGCCAGCATCCACCCTAGCACAGATACGCAGTATTTT
.	TRBV7-8	17	TRBJ2-3	TRBD2	CASSLALSGKGADTQYF	TGTGCCAGCAGCTTAGCGCTAAGCGGGAAGGGCGCAGATACGCAGTATTTT
.	TRBV4-2	17	TRBJ1-5	.	CASSPGGWAGSNQPQHF	TGTGCCAGCAGCCCTGGTGGGTGGGCAGGGAGCAATCAGCCCCAGCATTTT
.	TRBV10-2	16	TRBJ2-1	TRBD2	CASSESLAGAYNEQFF	TGCGCCAGCAGTGAGTCACTAGCGGGAGCCTACAATGAGCAGTTCTTC
.	TRBV5-6	13	TRBJ2-1	.	CASSSTYPGQQFF	TGTGCCAGCAGCTCAACTTATCCGGGACAGCAGTTCTTC
.	TRBV27	16	TRBJ1-2	.	CASSLSPRTLGYGYTF	TGTGCCAGCAGTTTATCCCCCAGGACGCTGGGCTATGGCTACACCTTC
.	TRBV29-1	15	TRBJ1-2	.	CSVEDWEQGDYGYTF	TGCAGCGTTGAAGATTGGGAACAGGGTGACTATGGCTACACCTTC
.	TRBV5-4	16	TRBJ2-2	TRBD2	CASSPLAGVNTGELFF	TGTGCCAGCAGCCCTCTAGCGGGGGTGAACACCGGGGAGCTGTTTTTT
.	TRBV28	12	TRBJ2-7	.	CASSSQFYEQYF	TGTGCCAGCAGTTCCCAGTTCTACGAGCAGTACTTC
.	TRBV5-1	15	TRBJ2-1	TRBD2	CASSALADSYNEQFF	TGCGCCAGCAGCGCACTAGCGGACTCCTACAATGAGCAGTTCTTC
.	TRBV5-6	13	TRBJ1-2	.	CASSLDREGGYTF	TGTGCCAGCAGCTTGGACAGGGAGGGCGGCTACACCTTC
once	TRBV5-1	16	TRBJ2-7	TRBD2	CASSLVGTSGSYEQYF	TGCGCCAGCAGCTTGGTTGGAACTAGCGGTTCCTACGAGCAGTACTTC
.	TRBV9	16	TRBJ2-7	TRBD2	CASSPDTSGVSYEQYF	TGTGCCAGCAGTCCTGACACTAGCGGAGTCTCCTACGAGCAGTACTTC
.	TRBV30	13	TRBJ2-2	.	CAWSVQGGGELFF	TGTGCCTGGAGTGTGCAGGGGGGCGGGGAGCTGTTTTTT
.	TRBV30	14	TRBJ1-5	.	CAWSSGQGDQPQHF	TGTGCCTGGAGTAGTGGGCAGGGAGATCAGCCCCAGCATTTT
once	TRBV30	13	TRBJ1-5	.	CAWSVGGNQPQHF	TGTGCCTGGAGTGTTGGGGGGAATCAGCCCCAGCATTTT
.	TRBV9	15	TRBJ2-2	.	CASSQGSPNTGELFF	TGTGCCAGCAGCCAAGGCAGTCCGAACACCGGGGAGCTGTTTTTT
.	TRBV23-1	16	TRBJ1-3	TRBD1	CASSQFRQGHGNTIYF	TGCGCCAGCAGTCAATTCAGACAGGGTCACGGAAACACCATATATTTT
.	TRBV6-6	14	TRBJ1-1	.	CASSYRDLNTEAFF	TGTGCCAGCAGTTACCGGGATCTGAACACTGAAGCTTTCTTT
.	TRBV7-2	13	TRBJ1-3	.	CASSLGPLNTIYF	TGTGCCAGCAGCTTAGGGCCTTTGAACACCATATATTTT
once	TRBV4-1	13	TRBJ2-3	.	CASSQDRAGAQYF	TGCGCCAGCAGCCAAGATCGGGCCGGCGCGCAGTATTTT